The 14 T cell receptor beta chains below all came from one sample that was sequenced in a study of cytomegalovirus exposure and HLA in healthy donors. In the PCR, 60 Vbeta and 13 Jbeta primers were used. Produced via immunoSEQ multiplex PCR; TCRdb's table is partial and in-frame only. The sample includes 100,000 to 150,000 clones, 78% seen only once; the top ten take approximately 3.8%. Sequencing was performed on PBMCs. Every receptor here comes from a man aged 40-50 years in good health and CMV-seronegative.

This chain links TRBV10-3 with TRBJ2-7; 9 nucleotides align to TRBD1. Germline values: CDR1 ENHRY, CDR2 SYGVKD. The CDR3 length is 14 residues. V gave up 6 bases and J gave up 2 bases; unmatched junction bases: 5. This chain's CDR3 is CAIREQGAAYEQYF. Written as DNA, the CDR3 is TGTGCCATCAGAGAACAGGGGGCCGCCTACGAGCAGTACTTC.

V gene TRBV14 combines with J gene TRBJ2-5; the match to TRBD1 covers 9 bases. The J call could be wrong; TRBJ2-7 is a better fit for the DNA end. CDR1 and CDR2 from the germline V gene are SGHDN and FVKESK. The CDR3 length is 14 residues. CDR3 region: CASSQTGTGIEQYF. CDR3 nucleotide sequence: TGTGCCAGCAGCCAAACCGGGACAGGGATCGAGCAGTACTTC.

This sequence joins TRBV28 and TRBJ2-2; D may be TRBD2 (6 bases). Per the germline V gene, CDR1 is MDHEN and CDR2 is SYDVKM. V lost 3 bases, J lost 4 bases, and 9 bases lay in between. The CDR3 extends over 14 amino acids. CDR3 protein: CASSFGLTTGELFF. The CDR3 DNA sequence: TGTGCCAGCAGTTTTGGACTAACCACCGGGGAGCTGTTTTTT.

The chain has TRBV20-1 and TRBJ2-5, with 9 bases lining up with TRBD2. This CDR3 has 11 amino acids. Trimming took 6 bases from V and 9 from J; bases not matched to a gene: 5. Germline V gene sequence: CDR1 DFQATT, CDR2 SNEGSKA (reference sequence). The CDR3 sequence: CSALAGAAQYF. The CDR3, as DNA: TGCAGTGCCTTAGCGGGGGCGGCCCAGTACTTC.

The chain is built from TRBV5-4 and TRBJ2-2, with TRBD1 identical over 9 bases. This CDR3 region has 13 residues. The germline V gene has CDR1 SGHNT and CDR2 YYREEE (reference sequence). V dropped 9 bases and J dropped 3; count of bases not matched to a gene: 3. The CDR3 loop reads CAIGQGYTGELFF. As DNA, the CDR3 is TGTGCCATCGGACAGGGGTACACCGGGGAGCTGTTTTTT.

The V and J genes are TRBV7-6 and TRBJ1-2; tentative D call: TRBD1 (5 bases). Germline CDR1 and CDR2: SGHVS and FNYEAQ. Trimming took off 0 bases at V and 8 bases at J, with 16 bases between the two ends. This CDR3 spans 15 amino acids. CDR3 sequence: CASSLAPGDPQGYTF. Here the CDR3 DNA reads TGTGCCAGCAGCTTAGCCCCGGGGGACCCGCAAGGCTACACCTTC.

The chain is built from TRBV5-5 and TRBJ2-1; possibly TRBD1 for D (6 bases). There are 15 residues in the CDR3. Trimming left V 2 bases short and J 0 bases short, with 9 bases between. Germline V lookup: CDR1 SGHKS, CDR2 YYEKEE (reference sequence). Here the CDR3 DNA reads TGTGCCAGCAGCTTAAACAGGGACTCCTACAATGAGCAGTTCTTC. Translated: CASSLNRDSYNEQFF.

V is TRBV30 and J is TRBJ1-1; perhaps TRBD1 as D (6 bases). CDR1 is GTSNPN, CDR2 SVGIG, per germline (reference sequence). The CDR3 consists of 15 residues. Trimming removed 4 bases from V and 0 bases from J, with 15 bases in between. CDR3 loop: CAWNRFTGMNTEAFF. Written as DNA, the CDR3 is TGTGCCTGGAATCGATTTACAGGGATGAACACTGAAGCTTTCTTT.

This clone was detected only a few times. The chain combines TRBV27 with TRBJ1-2; tentatively, D is TRBD1 (6 bases). The germline gives CDR1 MNHEY, CDR2 SMNVEV (reference sequence). The CDR3 length is 13 residues. V lost 5 bases and J 8 bases, leaving 15 bases between the germline ends. In DNA form, the CDR3 reads TGTGCCAGCAGTACCAAACAGGGCATCGGCTACACCTTC. This gives the protein CASSTKQGIGYTF.

The chain links TRBV9 to TRBJ1-2; perhaps TRBD1 as D (5 bases). This CDR3 is 16 amino acids long. Looked up from germline, CDR1 is SGDLS and CDR2 is YYNGEE. Trimming removed 5 bases at V and 4 bases at J, with 21 bases between. CDR3 sequence: CASSDYPGTTLYGYTF. The CDR3 DNA follows: TGTGCCAGCAGTGACTACCCCGGGACTACGCTCTATGGCTACACCTTC.

The chain couples TRBV19 to TRBJ2-7; D is perhaps TRBD2 (5 bases). Germline values: CDR1 LNHDA, CDR2 SQIVND (reference sequence). CDR3 length: 13 amino acids. The V end lost 3 bases, the J end lost 6 bases, and 12 bases lay between the germline ends. In DNA form, the CDR3 reads TGTGCCAGTAGTATGGGCCTGGGGAGCGAGCAGTACTTC. Amino acid sequence: CASSMGLGSEQYF. Looking up the rest from reference TRBV19 and TRBJ2-7 gives the full variable domain: DGGITQSPKYLFRKEGQNVTLSCEQNLNHDAMYWYRQDPGQGLRLIYYSQIVNDFQKGDIAEGYSVSREKKESFPLTVTSAQKNPTAFYLCASSMGLGSEQYFGPGTRLTVT.

This chain links TRBV7-2 with TRBJ1-3, with no clear D. Germline lookup yields CDR1 SGHTA and CDR2 FQGNSA. The CDR3 covers 15 residues. The ends were cut back, 5 bases at V and 0 bases at J, with 11 bases in the middle. CDR3 sequence: CASSLGPGSGNTIYF. CDR3 coding DNA: TGTGCCAGCAGCCTAGGACCGGGCTCTGGAAACACCATATATTTT.

This chain links TRBV6-5 with TRBJ2-2; 7 bases fit TRBD1. V lost 6 bases and J lost 3; bases outside the gene matches: 4. Germline assignment: CDR1 MNHEY and CDR2 SVGAGI. CDR3 length equals 14 residues. This CDR3 reads CASRGQGDTGELFF. The CDR3 bases are TGTGCCAGCAGGGGCCAGGGGGACACCGGGGAGCTGTTTTTT.

The V gene is TRBV19, the J gene TRBJ1-1, with D tentatively TRBD1 (6 bases). V was shortened by 1 base and J by 5 bases, with 11 bases between the two germline ends. From germline, CDR1 is LNHDA and CDR2 SQIVND (reference sequence). This CDR3 is built from 14 residues. In DNA, the CDR3 is TGTGCCAGTAGTATAGGCACAGGGTTTACTGAAGCTTTCTTT. Residues: CASSIGTGFTEAFF.